This TCR beta chain was documented in a study of naive and memory T cell subsets. Ligated cDNA underwent four rounds of PCR with nested alpha and beta constant region primers and SP2. Via MiXCR, TCRdb re-called the UMI-ligation and nested PCR reads, giving one row per CDR3 protein. The sample holds some 26,000 distinct CDR3 sequences, about 5.2% seen once. The ends lost 4 bases at V and 0 bases at J; junction bases unmatched: 3. Per the germline V gene, CDR1 is SGHTA and CDR2 is FQGTGA. This CDR3 has 16 residues. This clonotype was seen at least ten times. The library had UMIs added by 3' ligation of an oligonucleotide to TCR cDNA.

This receptor was obtained from an adult in good health. Sequenced sample: blood. V gene TRBV7-3 combines with J gene TRBJ2-1; TRBD2 aligns across 10 bases. The CDR3 DNA follows: TGTGCCAGCAGCTCCCGGACTAGCGGCTCCTACAATGAGCAGTTCTTC. This codes for CASSSRTSGSYNEQFF.